Listed below are T cell receptor beta chains from one sample, sequenced in a study of shared clonotypes between healthy human individuals. Assay: immunoSEQ multiplex PCR; the TCRdb copy retains only in-frame clones and omits some. The data show under 700,000 clones, with 95% seen just once and around 0.12% held by the top ten. The source material was naive CD8+ T cells sorted from blood. These receptors all stem from a woman aged 25 to 39 in good health. CDR3s include the opening cysteine and the closing phenylalanine or tryptophan. D genes are given only for firm matches. Clone size is given for some rows only: seen once, a few or many times, or a class if the clone is expanded.

D gene	V gene	J gene	clone size	CDR3 length	CDR3 protein	CDR3 DNA
TRBD1	TRBV7-9	TRBJ2-7	.	14	CASSLGGTASEQYF	TGTGCCAGCAGCTTAGGAGGGACAGCTTCCGAGCAGTACTTC
.	TRBV7-8	TRBJ2-3	.	15	CASSSGGGWTDTQYF	TGTGCCAGCAGCTCCGGGGGCGGGTGGACAGATACGCAGTATTTT
TRBD2	TRBV28	TRBJ2-1	.	17	CASSLVLADSHDNEQFF	TGTGCCAGCAGTTTAGTGCTAGCGGACTCCCACGACAATGAGCAGTTCTTC
.	TRBV27	TRBJ1-5	.	13	CASSLSGRQPQHF	TGTGCCAGCAGTTTATCAGGGCGTCAGCCCCAGCATTTT
.	TRBV7-9	TRBJ2-1	.	17	CASSSTSRWTQYNEQFF	TGTGCCAGCAGCTCAACCTCTCGATGGACCCAGTACAATGAGCAGTTCTTC
TRBD1	TRBV5-5	TRBJ1-2	.	16	CASSPDPGTARYGYTF	TGTGCCAGCAGTCCCGATCCAGGGACAGCTAGGTATGGCTACACCTTC
.	TRBV27	TRBJ1-2	.	13	CASSLSLGYGYTF	TGTGCCAGCAGTTTATCTCTCGGCTATGGCTACACCTTC
.	TRBV6-1	TRBJ2-6	.	17	CASSGIGRSSGANVLTF	TGTGCCAGCAGTGGTATCGGGAGAAGCTCTGGGGCCAACGTCCTGACTTTC
TRBD2	TRBV11-2	TRBJ2-3	.	14	CASSYRLAGDTQYF	TGTGCCAGCAGCTACCGACTAGCGGGAGATACGCAGTATTTT
.	TRBV9	TRBJ2-6	.	15	CASSQTGSGANVLTF	TGTGCCAGCAGCCAAACAGGGAGCGGGGCCAACGTCCTGACTTTC
.	TRBV7-6	TRBJ2-1	.	11	CASSQGDEQFF	TGTGCCAGCAGTCAAGGAGATGAGCAGTTCTTC
TRBD1	TRBV7-9	TRBJ2-7	.	15	CASSFRQGQFYEQYF	TGTGCCAGCAGCTTTAGACAGGGGCAATTCTACGAGCAGTACTTC
.	TRBV28	TRBJ2-7	.	14	CASSYSGGYYEQYF	TGTGCCAGCAGTTACTCGGGCGGATACTACGAGCAGTACTTC
TRBD1	TRBV10-3	TRBJ2-7	.	15	CAISESGQGFYEQYF	TGTGCCATCAGTGAGTCGGGACAGGGGTTCTACGAGCAGTACTTC
.	TRBV28	TRBJ1-1	.	13	CASKILGTAEAFF	TGTGCCAGCAAGATACTTGGGACGGCCGAAGCTTTCTTT
.	TRBV30	TRBJ2-3	.	13	CAWSGEEADTQYF	TGTGCCTGGAGTGGGGAGGAGGCAGATACGCAGTATTTT
.	TRBV4-1	TRBJ2-1	.	13	CASSHHGRDEQFF	TGCGCCAGCAGTCACCATGGTAGGGATGAGCAGTTCTTC
.	TRBV4-1	TRBJ2-7	.	16	CASSQVSGRPSYEQYF	TGCGCCAGCAGCCAAGTAAGCGGACGGCCTTCCTACGAGCAGTACTTC
.	TRBV2	TRBJ2-5	.	12	CASSGYRETQYF	TGTGCCAGCAGTGGGTACAGGGAGACCCAGTACTTC
.	TRBV15	TRBJ2-1	.	15	CATSRLLEGSNEQFF	TGTGCCACCAGCAGACTGCTAGAGGGGAGCAATGAGCAGTTCTTC
.	TRBV4-1	TRBJ1-3	once	18	CASSQILNPRVSGNTIYF	TGCGCCAGCAGCCAAATTCTAAACCCAAGAGTCTCTGGAAACACCATATATTTT
.	TRBV28	TRBJ2-7	.	16	CASSLETGEPTYEQYF	TGTGCCAGCAGTTTAGAGACAGGAGAACCTACCTACGAGCAGTACTTC
.	TRBV6-6	TRBJ2-7	.	14	CASSGQSGSYEQYF	TGTGCCAGCAGTGGTCAATCAGGATCCTACGAGCAGTACTTC
.	TRBV13	TRBJ2-3	.	17	CASSSWRDKPRPDTQYF	TGTGCCAGCAGCTCGTGGCGAGACAAACCAAGGCCAGATACGCAGTATTTT
.	TRBV20-1	TRBJ1-2	.	9	CSADRHYTF	TGCAGTGCTGATAGGCATTACACCTTC
.	TRBV15	TRBJ2-5	.	14	CATSRDSRSATQYF	TGTGCCACCAGCAGAGATTCAAGGTCGGCGACCCAGTACTTC
.	TRBV28	TRBJ1-1	.	16	CASSLVSVVPHTEAFF	TGTGCCAGCAGTTTAGTATCGGTGGTACCCCACACTGAAGCTTTCTTT
.	TRBV6-6	TRBJ2-5	.	13	CASSQDNQETQYF	TGTGCCAGCAGTCAGGACAACCAAGAGACCCAGTACTTC
TRBD2	TRBV11-2	TRBJ2-1	.	15	CASSLVLAGVGEQFF	TGTGCCAGCAGCTTAGTACTAGCGGGAGTGGGTGAGCAGTTCTTC
.	TRBV27	TRBJ1-2	.	18	CASSQTGAGDLKNYGYTF	TGTGCCAGCAGCCAAACTGGGGCAGGGGACCTCAAGAACTATGGCTACACCTTC
TRBD1	TRBV6-5	TRBJ2-1	.	15	CASSLQGLVDNEQFF	TGTGCCAGCAGTTTACAGGGGCTGGTCGACAATGAGCAGTTCTTC
TRBD2	TRBV29-1	TRBJ2-3	.	13	CSAGLANTDTQYF	TGCAGCGCGGGACTAGCGAACACAGATACGCAGTATTTT
TRBD1	TRBV11-2	TRBJ2-7	.	14	CASSWDSEVYEQYF	TGTGCCAGCAGCTGGGACAGCGAAGTCTACGAGCAGTACTTC
TRBD1	TRBV10-3	TRBJ1-2	.	14	CARWTGEPSYGYTF	TGTGCCAGGTGGACAGGAGAACCCTCCTATGGCTACACCTTC
TRBD1	TRBV19	TRBJ2-7	.	13	CASSTGQGYEQYF	TGTGCCAGTAGTACCGGACAGGGGTACGAGCAGTACTTC
.	TRBV2	TRBJ2-1	.	13	CASTPPSIDEQFF	TGTGCCAGCACCCCTCCTAGCATTGATGAGCAGTTCTTC
TRBD2	TRBV19	TRBJ2-7	.	18	CASSPLLPWTSGRYEQYF	TGTGCCAGTAGTCCTCTCCTACCTTGGACTAGCGGGAGGTACGAGCAGTACTTC
.	TRBV20-1	TRBJ2-1	.	11	CSASQTNEQFF	TGCAGTGCTAGTCAAACCAATGAGCAGTTCTTC
.	TRBV28	TRBJ1-5	.	12	CASSGLGQPQHF	TGTGCCAGCAGTGGGCTGGGTCAGCCCCAGCATTTT
.	TRBV23-1	TRBJ2-3	.	12	CASGGSTDTQYF	TGCGCCAGCGGCGGGAGCACAGATACGCAGTATTTT
.	TRBV28	TRBJ2-7	.	13	CASTHSEVYEQYF	TGTGCCAGCACCCATTCAGAGGTGTACGAGCAGTACTTC
TRBD2	TRBV27	TRBJ2-1	.	15	CASSLLAGGRDEQFF	TGTGCCAGCAGTTTACTGGCGGGAGGGCGAGATGAGCAGTTCTTC
.	TRBV19	TRBJ2-5	.	15	CASSIGHYSTETQYF	TGTGCCAGTAGTATTGGACATTATTCGACGGAGACCCAGTACTTC
TRBD2	TRBV19	TRBJ2-2	.	15	CASIKSGRAGGELFF	TGTGCCAGTATTAAGAGCGGGAGGGCCGGCGGGGAGCTGTTTTTT
.	TRBV27	TRBJ2-4	.	15	CASSRGGDGKNIQYF	TGTGCCAGCAGCCGAGGGGGGGATGGCAAAAACATTCAGTACTTC
.	TRBV9	TRBJ1-1	.	15	CASSVDGPGYTEAFF	TGTGCCAGCAGCGTAGATGGACCAGGTTACACTGAAGCTTTCTTT
.	TRBV1	TRBJ2-7	.	16	CTSSQYPSAYSYEQYF	TGCACCAGCAGCCAATATCCGTCAGCCTACTCCTACGAGCAGTACTTC
.	TRBV10-3	TRBJ1-2	.	15	CAISESTAGGYGYTF	TGTGCCATCAGTGAGTCGACAGCCGGGGGCTATGGCTACACCTTC
.	TRBV27	TRBJ1-5	.	14	CASSPRQFNQPQHF	TGTGCCAGCAGCCCTCGACAGTTCAATCAGCCCCAGCATTTT
.	TRBV6-5	TRBJ2-7	.	15	CASSYLSGQTYEQYF	TGTGCCAGCAGTTACCTCTCCGGACAGACCTACGAGCAGTACTTC
TRBD2	TRBV19	TRBJ2-7	.	15	CASSPRTRGPYEQYF	TGTGCCAGTAGTCCCCGGACTAGAGGCCCCTACGAGCAGTACTTC
.	TRBV6-6	TRBJ1-1	.	16	CASSYTEQGWDTEAFF	TGTGCCAGCAGTTACACCGAACAGGGATGGGACACTGAAGCTTTCTTT
TRBD2	TRBV28	TRBJ2-7	.	15	CASSLWLADNYEQYF	TGTGCCAGCAGTTTATGGCTAGCGGACAACTACGAGCAGTACTTC
.	TRBV13	TRBJ2-1	.	14	CASSLAEGYNEQFF	TGTGCCAGCAGCTTGGCGGAAGGCTACAATGAGCAGTTCTTC
TRBD2	TRBV11-2	TRBJ2-1	.	19	CASSHPGLAEVASYNEQFF	TGTGCCAGCAGCCACCCGGGACTAGCGGAGGTGGCTTCCTACAATGAGCAGTTCTTC
.	TRBV4-2	TRBJ1-1	.	12	CASSFGNTEAFF	TGTGCCAGCAGCTTCGGAAACACTGAAGCTTTCTTT
.	TRBV14	TRBJ2-7	.	15	CASSQEPGQSYEQYF	TGTGCCAGCAGCCAAGAGCCGGGCCAATCCTACGAGCAGTACTTC
TRBD1	TRBV9	TRBJ2-7	.	14	CASSPGTGAYEQYF	TGTGCCAGCAGCCCCGGGACAGGGGCCTACGAGCAGTACTTC
TRBD1	TRBV5-4	TRBJ1-1	.	14	CASSPNRGNTEAFF	TGTGCCAGCAGCCCGAACAGGGGGAACACTGAAGCTTTCTTT